The 30 T cell receptor beta chains given below trace back to one sample, sequenced in a study of cytomegalovirus exposure and HLA in healthy donors. The PCR had 60 Vbeta and 13 Jbeta primers. The assay was immunoSEQ multiplex PCR, and TCRdb's table has in-frame clones only and misses some. The sample records over 150,000 clones, about 74% being singletons. Material for sequencing was PBMCs. These receptors were taken from a woman aged 40 to 50 in good health and CMV-seronegative.

This sequence joins TRBV11-3 and TRBJ2-3; 9 nucleotides align to TRBD2. The CDR3 totals 16 residues. V was pared by 5 bases and J by 6 bases, with 12 bases of the junction left unmatched. Germline V lookup: CDR1 SGHNT, CDR2 YENEEA. This CDR3 is CASSPGGASGKDTQYF. DNA of the CDR3: TGTGCCAGCAGCCCGGGGGGGGCTAGCGGGAAGGATACGCAGTATTTT.

CDR3 DNA: TGTGCCAGCTCCCAGGCAGGGCAGCCCCAGCATTTT. Its protein product is CASSQAGQPQHF. The chain carries TRBV18 and TRBJ1-5, with D perhaps matching TRBD1 (5 bases). Germline values: CDR1 KGHSH, CDR2 LQKENI. Deletions cut 6 bases from V and 7 bases from J, with 10 bases between. This CDR3 contains 12 residues.

The J gene is TRBJ1-1, the V gene TRBV4-1; 8 bases fit TRBD1. The CDR3 runs to 14 residues. Germline V CDR1 and CDR2: MGHRA, YSYEKL. V was clipped by 4 bases and J by 7 bases; unmatched bases: 8. Written as DNA, the CDR3 is TGCGCCAGCAGCCGCCCGGGACAGGCCTTTGAAGCTTTCTTT. Protein sequence: CASSRPGQAFEAFF.

This chain connects TRBV7-9 to TRBJ2-3; D is undetermined. V lost 8 bases to trimming and J lost 0 bases, with 9 bases between them. Germline V gene lookup returns CDR1 SEHNR and CDR2 FQNEAQ (reference sequence). The CDR3 spans 13 residues. CDR3 nucleotides: TGTGCCAGCGGCCCCGTCAGCACAGATACGCAGTATTTT. Its protein is CASGPVSTDTQYF. The full variable domain, completed using reference TRBV7-9 and TRBJ2-3, is DTGVSQNPRHKITKRGQNVTFRCDPISEHNRLYWYRQTLGQGPEFLTYFQNEAQLEKSRLLSDRFSAERPKGSFSTLEIQRTEQGDSAMYLCASGPVSTDTQYFGPGTRLTVL.

The chain uses TRBV2 and TRBJ2-3; TRBD2 matches 11 bases. The germline CDR1 and CDR2 sequences are SNHLY and FYNNEI. The CDR3 is 14 amino acids. Trimming took 7 bases from V and 4 from J; bases not matched to a gene: 4. CDR3 bases: TGTGCCAGCACTAGCGGGGGGCGCCCAGATACGCAGTATTTT. Amino acids: CASTSGGRPDTQYF.

The chain carries TRBV13 and TRBJ2-7; D is perhaps TRBD1 (5 bases). Germline CDR1 is PRHDT and CDR2 is FYEKMQ (reference sequence). CDR3 size: 14 residues. V lost 7 bases to trimming and J lost 1 base, with 14 bases between them. The CDR3 sequence is CASTLGQLSYEQYF. The CDR3 coding sequence is TGTGCCAGCACCTTGGGGCAGCTTTCCTACGAGCAGTACTTC.

The chain joins TRBV27 to TRBJ2-3, with 9 bases that match TRBD1. V lost 1 base and J lost 4; bases outside the gene matches: 3. Germline CDR1 and CDR2: MNHEY and SMNVEV (reference sequence). This CDR3 is 15 amino acids long. CDR3 residues: CASSLLGQGADTQYF. CDR3 sequence (DNA): TGTGCCAGCAGTTTATTGGGACAGGGAGCAGATACGCAGTATTTT.

V is TRBV27 and J is TRBJ2-7; 8 positions agree with TRBD1. CDR3 length: 14 amino acids. The V segment lost 5 bases and the J segment 6 bases; nucleotides outside the gene matches: 9. The germline V gene encodes CDR1 MNHEY and CDR2 SMNVEV (reference sequence). The CDR3 region is CASSPRQGSGEQYF. For the CDR3, the DNA is TGTGCCAGCAGTCCTAGACAGGGGTCGGGCGAGCAGTACTTC.

V gene TRBV5-4 combines with J gene TRBJ2-7; D is ambiguous. The CDR3 contains 12 residues. V shed 1 base and J shed 5 bases, with 7 bases lying between them. Per the germline V gene, CDR1 is SGHNT and CDR2 is YYREEE (reference sequence). DNA for the CDR3: TGTGCCAGCAGCTTGAACGGTGACGAGCAGTACTTC. Amino acid sequence: CASSLNGDEQYF.

This sequence joins TRBV19 and TRBJ2-3; 7 bases are shared with TRBD2. CDR3 length: 15 residues. Per germline, CDR1 LNHDA and CDR2 SQIVND (reference sequence). J gave up 5 bases and V 4 bases, and 9 bases lay outside the gene matches. The CDR3 sequence is CASSNRDYGGDTQYF. CDR3 coding DNA: TGTGCCAGTAGTAACCGGGACTACGGGGGAGATACGCAGTATTTT.

The chain uses TRBV7-6 and TRBJ1-1; 8 bases are shared with TRBD1. V lost 5 bases to trimming and J lost 3 bases; unmatched junction nucleotides: 8. Germline V gene sequence: CDR1 SGHVS, CDR2 FNYEAQ. The length of the CDR3 is 15 residues. For the CDR3, the DNA is TGTGCCAGCAGCCCACAACAGGGGGGGGACACTGAAGCTTTCTTT. Translation gives CASSPQQGGDTEAFF.

V is TRBV30 and J is TRBJ2-2; TRBD1 matches 7 bases. The CDR3 runs to 12 residues. After removal of 5 bases from V and 6 bases from J, the junction contained 3 bases not matched to a gene. Germline V gives CDR1 GTSNPN, CDR2 SVGIG (reference sequence). This chain's CDR3 is CAWSTGAGELFF. CDR3 DNA: TGTGCCTGGTCTACAGGGGCCGGGGAGCTGTTTTTT.

The chain carries TRBV2 and TRBJ1-3; D ambiguous. The germline V and J ends were trimmed by 1 base and 3 bases, with 7 bases remaining between them. The germline V gene encodes CDR1 SNHLY and CDR2 FYNNEI. CDR3 length: 14 residues. CDR3 in amino acids: CASSEDRSGNTIYF. DNA for the CDR3: TGTGCCAGCAGTGAAGATAGGAGTGGAAACACCATATATTTT. Full variable domain (remainder filled in from reference TRBV2 and TRBJ1-3): EPEVTQTPSHQVTQMGQEVILRCVPISNHLYFYWYRQILGQKVEFLVSFYNNEISEKSEIFDDQFSVERPDGSNFTLKIRSTKLEDSAMYFCASSEDRSGNTIYFGEGSWLTVV.

This clone was recorded a few times. The V and J genes are TRBV6-1 and TRBJ2-3, with TRBD2 matching over 11 bases. Trimming cost V 3 bases and J 1 base; bases outside gene matches: 6. The CDR3 has 17 residues. The germline V gene has CDR1 MNHNS and CDR2 SASEGT. CDR3 DNA sequence: TGTGCCAGCAGTGAGATTAGCGGGGGGGCAGGCACAGATACGCAGTATTTT. Its protein product is CASSEISGGAGTDTQYF.

The gene calls are TRBV5-4 and TRBJ1-2; D remains unclear. The germline gives CDR1 SGHNT, CDR2 YYREEE (reference sequence). The CDR3 has 14 residues. Trimming shortened V by 0 bases and J by 6 bases, and 12 bases separated the two germline ends. The CDR3 DNA reads as TGTGCCAGCAGCTTGGTGGGAGGGCCTAATGGCTACACCTTC. The encoded protein is CASSLVGGPNGYTF.

This clone occurred once. J is TRBJ2-7 and V is TRBV6-5; the match to TRBD2 covers 7 bases. The CDR3 runs 14 residues. Germline CDR1 is MNHEY and CDR2 is SVGAGI. V lost 3 bases and J lost 5; bases outside the gene matches: 7. The CDR3 protein is CASSYERGTHEQYF. CDR3 nucleotide sequence: TGTGCCAGCAGTTATGAGCGGGGCACCCACGAGCAGTACTTC.

This clone was detected only a few times. DNA of the CDR3: TGTGCCAGTGCTCCGGGAGACAATGAGCAGTTCTTC. This codes for CASAPGDNEQFF. The gene calls are TRBV6-1 and TRBJ2-1, with a weak D call TRBD2 (6 bases). V lost 9 bases, J lost 5 bases, and 11 bases lay in between. There are 12 residues in the CDR3. Germline V gene lookup returns CDR1 MNHNS and CDR2 SASEGT.

The rearrangement links TRBV6-6 to TRBJ2-3; TRBD2 might be the D (6 bases). Germline lookup yields CDR1 MNHNY and CDR2 SVGAGI (reference sequence). The CDR3 totals 15 residues. Trimming took 2 bases from V and 4 from J, leaving 13 bases between them. CDR3 sequence: CASSYDGSRADTQYF. In DNA, the CDR3 is TGTGCCAGCAGTTACGACGGGAGCCGCGCAGATACGCAGTATTTT.

The chain carries TRBV4-2 and TRBJ2-5, with 9 bases matching TRBD2. CDR3 size: 19 residues. Germline CDR1 is LGHNA and CDR2 is YNFKEQ. The ends lost 0 bases at V and 7 bases at J; junction bases unmatched: 18. The CDR3 region is CASSQDPVGQRGEGGTQYF. DNA for the CDR3: TGTGCCAGCAGCCAAGATCCCGTCGGACAGCGGGGGGAAGGGGGGACCCAGTACTTC.

The V call is TRBV6-1, the J call TRBJ1-6; 9 bases agree with TRBD1. The CDR3 is 15 residues long. Trimming took 4 bases from V and 7 from J; bases not matched to a gene: 5. The germline CDR1 and CDR2 sequences are MNHNS and SASEGT. The CDR3 coding sequence is TGTGCCAGCAGTGGAACACAGGGGGCCAATTCACCCCTCCACTTT. The encoded protein is CASSGTQGANSPLHF.

The V gene is TRBV27, the J gene TRBJ2-1, with D perhaps TRBD2 (6 bases). CDR1 is MNHEY and CDR2 is SMNVEV in the germline V gene (reference sequence). This CDR3 comprises 13 residues. V shed 8 bases and J shed 3 bases, with 11 bases lying between them. CDR3 sequence reads: CASFGSSYNEQFF. The CDR3 DNA is TGTGCCAGCTTCGGGAGCAGCTACAATGAGCAGTTCTTC.

The chain recombines TRBV9 with TRBJ1-2, with 9 bases aligning to TRBD1. Per the germline V gene, CDR1 is SGDLS and CDR2 is YYNGEE. The CDR3 is made up of 14 amino acids. Trimming took 4 bases from V and 2 from J; bases not matched to a gene: 3. The CDR3 loop reads CASSSTGGNYGYTF. The CDR3 DNA follows: TGTGCCAGCAGCTCGACAGGGGGAAACTATGGCTACACCTTC.

This clone was counted only a few times. This chain connects TRBV13 to TRBJ1-1; 9 bases line up with TRBD1. Trimming took 3 bases from V and 2 from J; bases not matched to a gene: 1. CDR3 size: 14 residues. Germline V gene lookup returns CDR1 PRHDT and CDR2 FYEKMQ (reference sequence). The CDR3 sequence is CASSLTGGNTEAFF. The CDR3 DNA is TGTGCCAGCAGCTTGACAGGGGGTAACACTGAAGCTTTCTTT.

This sequence joins TRBV19 and TRBJ1-1, with unresolved D. Trimming took 1 base from V and 0 from J, leaving 3 bases between them. From germline, CDR1 is LNHDA and CDR2 SQIVND (reference sequence). The CDR3 runs to 13 residues. DNA of the CDR3: TGTGCCAGTAGTATAGTTATGAACACTGAAGCTTTCTTT. Translating gives CASSIVMNTEAFF. Supplemented by reference TRBV19 and TRBJ1-1, the full variable domain reads DGGITQSPKYLFRKEGQNVTLSCEQNLNHDAMYWYRQDPGQGLRLIYYSQIVNDFQKGDIAEGYSVSREKKESFPLTVTSAQKNPTAFYLCASSIVMNTEAFFGQGTRLTVV.

This clone was counted a few times. CDR3 coding DNA: TGTGCCAGCAGCCGAAACATTCAGTACTTC. Protein: CASSRNIQYF. This rearrangement joins TRBV28 to TRBJ2-4; D is unresolved. V was shortened by 6 bases and J by 6 bases, with 3 bases between the two germline ends. Germline V lookup: CDR1 MDHEN, CDR2 SYDVKM. CDR3 length: 10 residues.

The gene calls are TRBV29-1 and TRBJ2-1; D is perhaps TRBD2 (6 bases). The CDR3 covers 14 residues. Trimming removed 6 bases at V and 6 bases at J, with 18 bases between. Germline CDR1 reads SQVTM; CDR2 reads ANQGSEA. CDR3 nucleotides: TGCAGCGTGGCCGGGACTCCGGTTCTCAATGAGCAGTTCTTC. Its protein product is CSVAGTPVLNEQFF.

The chain is built from TRBV6-1 and TRBJ2-7; 9 bases are shared with TRBD2. V was clipped by 4 bases and J by 1 base; unmatched bases: 8. Per germline, CDR1 MNHNS and CDR2 SASEGT. CDR3 length: 16 amino acids. CDR3 protein: CASSGPTSGTSYEQYF. In DNA, the CDR3 is TGTGCCAGCAGTGGACCGACTAGCGGAACGTCCTACGAGCAGTACTTC.

This clone was found a few times. The chain has TRBV11-1 and TRBJ2-7; possibly TRBD1 for D (5 bases). Germline V CDR1 and CDR2: SGHAT, FQDESV (reference sequence). Trimming shortened V by 5 bases and J by 2 bases, and 19 bases separated the two germline ends. The CDR3 has 16 residues. The CDR3 DNA reads as TGTGCCAGCAGCCGGAACCGAGACAGTCCCGCCTACGAGCAGTACTTC. Translating it yields CASSRNRDSPAYEQYF.

The chain employs TRBV5-5 and TRBJ1-2; perhaps TRBD1 as D (5 bases). This CDR3 has 12 amino acids. Germline V gives CDR1 SGHKS, CDR2 YYEKEE (reference sequence). V was trimmed by 5 bases and J by 6 bases, leaving 11 bases between them. CDR3 region: CASRTPGHGYTF. DNA of the CDR3: TGTGCCAGCAGGACCCCAGGGCATGGCTACACCTTC.

The V gene is TRBV5-5, the J gene TRBJ2-7; TRBD1 matches 9 bases. This CDR3 has 14 residues. Germline V lookup: CDR1 SGHKS, CDR2 YYEKEE (reference sequence). V gave up 4 bases and J gave up 5 bases; unmatched junction bases: 7. The CDR3 sequence is CASSRQGERNEQYF. The CDR3 nucleotides read TGTGCCAGCAGCAGACAGGGGGAGAGGAACGAGCAGTACTTC.